The next 3 T cell receptor beta chains were all read from a single sample in a study of shared clonotypes between healthy human individuals. The protocol was immunoSEQ multiplex PCR, while the TCRdb copy is restricted to in-frame clones and leaves out a portion. Of 950,000 to 1,100,000 clones listed, about 70% are singletons. Source material: memory CD4+ T cells sorted from blood. Subset described: CD45RA-negative fraction. These receptors originate from a man in his late teens or twenties in good health.

This clone has more than one count but fewer than ten. This rearrangement joins TRBV10-2 to TRBJ2-7, with no clear D. Deletions cut 4 bases from V and 3 bases from J, with 10 bases between. Germline values: CDR1 WSHSY, CDR2 SAAADI. This CDR3 region has 13 residues. CDR3 in amino acids: CASSGNTYYEQYF. DNA for the CDR3: TGCGCCAGCAGTGGGAATACCTACTACGAGCAGTACTTC.

CDR3 protein: CSVGANQPQHF. For the CDR3, the DNA is TGCAGCGTTGGAGCCAATCAGCCCCAGCATTTT. The chain carries TRBV29-1 and TRBJ1-5, with D unresolved. The CDR3 is made up of 11 amino acids. Per germline, CDR1 SQVTM and CDR2 ANQGSEA. Trimming stripped 4 bases from V and 3 bases from J, with 4 bases between. Full variable domain (outside the CDR3, taken from reference TRBV29-1 and TRBJ1-5): SAVISQKPSRDICQRGTSLTIQCQVDSQVTMMFWYRQQPGQSLTLIATANQGSEATYESGFVIDKFPISRPNLTFSTLTVSNMSPEDSSIYLCSVGANQPQHFGDGTRLSIL.

This clone was detected a few times. The genes are TRBV11-2 and TRBJ1-6; D is ambiguous. Germline CDR1 is SGHAT and CDR2 is FQNNGV. The CDR3 is made up of 14 amino acids. Trimming removed 2 bases from V and 7 bases from J, with 9 bases in between. The CDR3 region is CASSLSVFNSPLHF. CDR3 sequence (DNA): TGTGCCAGCAGCTTATCGGTATTCAATTCACCCCTCCACTTT.